Detailed here is one T cell receptor beta chain. Its cognate antigen is unknown. This record belongs to a study of OX40 agonist ivuxolimab in advanced cancers. Generated by immunoSEQ multiplex PCR, the TCRdb table keeps only in-frame clones and is missing some. This table has tens of thousands of clones, around 89% appearing once. Findings and limits, study-wide: CD4+ T cells averaged fewer expanded clones than CD8+ T cells. The specificity for antigen of the expanded peripheral T cells was not determined. Nonresponders, in some cases, also had low normalized T-cell clonal expansion.

Germline loops: CDR1 MNHEY, CDR2 SVGAGI. V was clipped by 6 bases and J by 6 bases, with 19 bases between them. The CDR3 contains 15 residues. This specimen consisted of CD4+ or CD8+ T cells sorted from blood, obtained in a trial of the OX40 agonist ivuxolimab. This clonotype originated in an adult with an advanced solid tumor such as melanoma, head and neck, liver or kidney cancer. The chain combines TRBV6-5 with TRBJ2-3; maybe TRBD1 (6 bases). The CDR3 is CASSHQGHGGDTQYF. CDR3 nucleotide sequence: TGTGCCAGCAGCCACCAGGGACACGGAGGTGATACGCAGTATTTT.